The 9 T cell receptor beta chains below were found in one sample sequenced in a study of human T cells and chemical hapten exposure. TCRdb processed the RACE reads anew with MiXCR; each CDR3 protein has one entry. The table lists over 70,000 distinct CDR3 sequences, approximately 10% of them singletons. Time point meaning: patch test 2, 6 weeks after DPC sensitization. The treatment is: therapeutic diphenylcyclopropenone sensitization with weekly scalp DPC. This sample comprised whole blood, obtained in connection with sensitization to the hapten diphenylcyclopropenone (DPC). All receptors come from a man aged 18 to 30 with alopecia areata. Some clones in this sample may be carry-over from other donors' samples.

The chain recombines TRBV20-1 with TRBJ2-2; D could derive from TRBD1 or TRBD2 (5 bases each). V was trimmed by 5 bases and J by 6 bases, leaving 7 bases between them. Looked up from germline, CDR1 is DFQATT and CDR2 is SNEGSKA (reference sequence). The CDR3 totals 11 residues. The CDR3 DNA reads TGCAGTGCTTCGGGGCCCGGGGAGCTGTTTTTT. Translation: CSASGPGELFF.

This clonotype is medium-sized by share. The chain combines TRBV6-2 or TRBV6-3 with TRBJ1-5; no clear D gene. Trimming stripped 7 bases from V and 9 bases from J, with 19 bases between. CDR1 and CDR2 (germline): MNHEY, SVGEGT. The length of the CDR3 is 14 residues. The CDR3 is CASNEDGSQGPQHF. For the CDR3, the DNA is TGTGCCAGCAACGAGGACGGATCCCAAGGGCCCCAGCATTTT.

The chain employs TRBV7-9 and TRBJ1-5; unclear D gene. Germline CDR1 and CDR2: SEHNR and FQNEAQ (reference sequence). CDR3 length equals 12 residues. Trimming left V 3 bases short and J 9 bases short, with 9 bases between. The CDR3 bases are TGTGCCAGCAGCTTGGCGGGTGGGCCCCAGCATTTT. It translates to CASSLAGGPQHF.

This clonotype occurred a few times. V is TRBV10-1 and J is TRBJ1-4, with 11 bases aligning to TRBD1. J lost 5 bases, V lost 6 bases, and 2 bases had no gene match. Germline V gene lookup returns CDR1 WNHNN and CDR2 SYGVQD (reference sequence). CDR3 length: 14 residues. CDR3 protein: CASSGTGGNEKLFF. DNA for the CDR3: TGCGCCAGCAGCGGGACAGGGGGAAATGAAAAACTGTTTTTT.

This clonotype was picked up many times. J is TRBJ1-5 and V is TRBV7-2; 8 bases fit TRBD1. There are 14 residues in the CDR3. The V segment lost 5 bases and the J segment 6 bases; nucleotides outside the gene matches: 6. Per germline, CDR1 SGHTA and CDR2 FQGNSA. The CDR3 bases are TGTGCCAGCAGCCCCGACAGGGGCAGTCAGCCCCAGCATTTT. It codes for CASSPDRGSQPQHF.

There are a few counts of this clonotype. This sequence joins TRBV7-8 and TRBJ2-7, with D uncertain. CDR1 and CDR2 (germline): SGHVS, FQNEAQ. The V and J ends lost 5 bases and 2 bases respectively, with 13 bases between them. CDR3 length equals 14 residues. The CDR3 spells CASSPTLLTYEQYF. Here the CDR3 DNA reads TGTGCCAGCAGCCCCACACTGCTAACCTACGAGCAGTACTTC.

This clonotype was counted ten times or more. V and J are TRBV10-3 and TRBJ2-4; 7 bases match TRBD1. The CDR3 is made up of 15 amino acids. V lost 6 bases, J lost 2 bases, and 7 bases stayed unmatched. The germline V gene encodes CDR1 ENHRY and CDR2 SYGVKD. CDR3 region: CAIRGTGETKNIQYF. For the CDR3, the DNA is TGTGCCATCAGGGGAACAGGGGAAACCAAAAACATTCAGTACTTC.

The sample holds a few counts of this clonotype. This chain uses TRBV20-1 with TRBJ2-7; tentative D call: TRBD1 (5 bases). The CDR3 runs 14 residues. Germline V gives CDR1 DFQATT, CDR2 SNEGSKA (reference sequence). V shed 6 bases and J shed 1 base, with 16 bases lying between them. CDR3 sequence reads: CSALGDFPSYEQYF. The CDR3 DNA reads TGCAGTGCCCTAGGGGATTTCCCTTCCTACGAGCAGTACTTC.

This CDR3 is CSARFSGGAYNEQFF. For the CDR3, the DNA is TGCAGTGCTAGATTTAGCGGGGGGGCATACAATGAGCAGTTCTTC. The V call is TRBV20-1, the J call TRBJ2-1, with 11 nucleotides matching TRBD2. Germline V gene sequence: CDR1 DFQATT, CDR2 SNEGSKA (reference sequence). After removal of 2 bases from V and 4 bases from J, the junction contained 4 bases not matched to a gene. The CDR3 consists of 15 residues.